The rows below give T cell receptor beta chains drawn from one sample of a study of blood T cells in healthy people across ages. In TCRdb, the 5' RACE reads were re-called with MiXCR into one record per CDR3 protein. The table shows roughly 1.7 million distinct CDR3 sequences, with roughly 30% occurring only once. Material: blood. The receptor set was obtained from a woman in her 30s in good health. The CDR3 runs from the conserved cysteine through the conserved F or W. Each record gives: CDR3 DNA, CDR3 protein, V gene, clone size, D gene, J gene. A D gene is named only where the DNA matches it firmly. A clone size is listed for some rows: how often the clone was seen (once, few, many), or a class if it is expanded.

TGTGCCAGCAGTTCACCCCACAGGGTTGCCTATGGCTACACCTTC,CASSSPHRVAYGYTF,TRBV28,.,.,TRBJ1-2
TGTGCCATCAGTCGGACAGGGGGGAAGGAGACCCAGTACTTC,CAISRTGGKETQYF,TRBV10-3,.,TRBD1,TRBJ2-5
TGTGCCAGCAGTCCTGGGTTCTTCATGAACACTGAAGCTTTCTTT,CASSPGFFMNTEAFF,TRBV27,.,.,TRBJ1-1
TGCAGTGCTAAAAACACACTAGCTGACACCTACGAGCAGTACTTC,CSAKNTLADTYEQYF,TRBV20-1,few,.,TRBJ2-7
TGTGCCGGCAGTGAACAACCCTCCAGGCTAGCGAGAAAGGAGACCCAGTACTTC,CAGSEQPSRLARKETQYF,TRBV6-1,few,.,TRBJ2-5
TGTGCCAGCAGCCAAGGGGCTAGTGCAGGGGGTGAAAAACTGTTTTTT,CASSQGASAGGEKLFF,TRBV3-1,.,TRBD1,TRBJ1-4
TGCGCCAGCAGCTCGAGGAATTCTCTTTCTATGGCCCTCCACTTT,CASSSRNSLSMALHF,TRBV4-1,few,.,TRBJ1-6
TGCAGTGCCCAAGGGAGGCTCGATCACAATGAGCAGTTCTTC,CSAQGRLDHNEQFF,TRBV20-1,few,.,TRBJ2-1
TGCGCCAGCAGCTTGGACGGACAGGGGGTCAATGAGCAGTTCTTC,CASSLDGQGVNEQFF,TRBV5-1,.,TRBD1,TRBJ2-1
TGTGCCAGCAGTGAACGGGGGGGTGGTGAAGCTTTCTTT,CASSERGGGEAFF,TRBV2,.,.,TRBJ1-1
TGTGCCAGCAGCCTTACTAGCCAGCAAGGGACCCAGTACTTC,CASSLTSQQGTQYF,TRBV3-1,.,.,TRBJ2-5
TGTGCCAGCAGCTTAATAATGGGCGGCTACACCTTC,CASSLIMGGYTF,TRBV7-8,.,.,TRBJ1-2
TGTGCCAGCAGTGAGGGGGCCATGAACACTGAAGCTTTCTTT,CASSEGAMNTEAFF,TRBV2,once,.,TRBJ1-1
TGTGCCAGCAGTGCCCAGGGGGGGGAGCAGTACTTC,CASSAQGGEQYF,TRBV27,.,.,TRBJ2-5
TGCAGTGCTAGAGATCGGTCTAGTGCAACCGGGGAGCTGTTTTTT,CSARDRSSATGELFF,TRBV20-1,many,.,TRBJ2-2
TGCAGTGCTTTCCCCCCTCGGGAGCGGGGTAACAATGAGCAGTTCTTC,CSAFPPRERGNNEQFF,TRBV20-1,.,TRBD2,TRBJ2-1
TGTGCTAGTGGTTCCAACCCGACAGGGGGCTACACTGAAGCTTTCTTT,CASGSNPTGGYTEAFF,TRBV12-5,.,TRBD1,TRBJ1-1
TGTGCCAGCAGTGAGGGGGCAGCTCTTAACTATGGCTACACCTTC,CASSEGAALNYGYTF,TRBV2,.,.,TRBJ1-2
TGCAGTGCTAGAACGTTATCAGGGGGCGATCAGCCCCAGCATTTT,CSARTLSGGDQPQHF,TRBV20-1,few,TRBD1,TRBJ1-5
TGTGCCAGCAGCCAACTCTCACAAGGTTCACCCCTCCACTTT,CASSQLSQGSPLHF,TRBV3-1,few,.,TRBJ1-6
TGCAGCGTTGAAGAAGGGGAAGGCGCCAACGTCCTGACTTTC,CSVEEGEGANVLTF,TRBV29-1,few,.,TRBJ2-6
TGCGCCAGCAGCCACCACACTGAGGGGGGTGGGGAGACCCAGTACTTC,CASSHHTEGGGETQYF,TRBV4-1,few,.,TRBJ2-5
TGTGCCAGCAGCTTGGGGGGTGAGGGTTCCGCTTTCTTT,CASSLGGEGSAFF,TRBV7-9,.,.,TRBJ1-1
TGTGCCAGCAGTGATTACGGGACAGGGACGCCCTACGAGCAGTACTTC,CASSDYGTGTPYEQYF,TRBV6-1,.,TRBD1,TRBJ2-7
TGCAGGTCGGGGTCTCGTTATAATGAGCAGTTCTTC,CRSGSRYNEQFF,TRBV20-1,many,.,TRBJ2-1
TGTGCCAAGGAACAGGGATTAAACTACGAGCAGTACTTC,CAKEQGLNYEQYF,TRBV6-4,few,.,TRBJ2-7
TGCAGCGTCGATGAACAGGGGGCGGGAGGCTACACCTTC,CSVDEQGAGGYTF,TRBV29-1,many,TRBD1,TRBJ1-2
TGCGCCAGCAGCCAAGAGGGGTTTAGCACAGATACGCAGTATTTT,CASSQEGFSTDTQYF,TRBV4-1,.,.,TRBJ2-3
TGCGCCAGCAGCACAGGACAGGGATACGAGCAGTACTTC,CASSTGQGYEQYF,TRBV5-1,many,TRBD1,TRBJ2-7
TGCAGTGCTAGATTCGCCAGCAGCAATCAGCCCCAGCATTTT,CSARFASSNQPQHF,TRBV20-1,few,.,TRBJ1-5
TGTGCCAGCAGCTTAACATCTCGGCGGGAGGGCACAGATACGCAGTATTTT,CASSLTSRREGTDTQYF,TRBV7-2,.,TRBD2,TRBJ2-3
TGTGCCAGCAGAGGGACTCCCCTATACAATGAGCAGTTCTTC,CASRGTPLYNEQFF,TRBV2,once,.,TRBJ2-1
TGCAGTGCTAGCTCCGACAGGGGAGAATACGAGCAGTACTTC,CSASSDRGEYEQYF,TRBV20-1,.,TRBD1,TRBJ2-7
TGTGCCAGCAGTCCCCCGTCTAGCGGGGGTCTCCAAACCTACGAGCAGTACTTC,CASSPPSSGGLQTYEQYF,TRBV12-3/TRBV12-4,.,TRBD2,TRBJ2-7
TGCAGTGCTAGAGCGGAGACAGGGCACTATGGCTACACCTTC,CSARAETGHYGYTF,TRBV20-1,many,TRBD1,TRBJ1-2
TGTGCCAGCAGTGAAGACCGGGGGGGGAAAGAGACCCAGTACTTC,CASSEDRGGKETQYF,TRBV6-1,few,TRBD2,TRBJ2-5
TGCAGCGTTGAGGGCAGGGGATACACCGGGGAGCTGTTTTTT,CSVEGRGYTGELFF,TRBV29-1,few,.,TRBJ2-2
TGTGCCAGCAGCCCGACAGGGGTCTCCGGGGCCAACGTCCTGACTTTC,CASSPTGVSGANVLTF,TRBV12-3/TRBV12-4,.,TRBD1,TRBJ2-6
TGTGCCTGGAGAAGGGGTAGCTCTGGAAACACCATATATTTT,CAWRRGSSGNTIYF,TRBV30,once,.,TRBJ1-3
TGTGCCAGCAGCCAAGGCGAGAGCTCTGGGGCCAACGTCCTGACTTTC,CASSQGESSGANVLTF,TRBV4-2,.,.,TRBJ2-6
TGTGCCAGCAGTCCTTCCGGACAGCACTACGAGCAGTACTTC,CASSPSGQHYEQYF,TRBV28,few,.,TRBJ2-7
TGCAGTGCCCCTACGTCTCCCCTGAGCGGCGGGGAGCTGTTTTTT,CSAPTSPLSGGELFF,TRBV20-1,few,.,TRBJ2-2
TGTGCCACCAGCACCGGGACAGACAACTATGGCTACACCTTC,CATSTGTDNYGYTF,TRBV15,.,TRBD1,TRBJ1-2
TGTGCCAGCAGCTTCTACAGGGGGAGGAACACTGAAGCTTTCTTT,CASSFYRGRNTEAFF,TRBV5-6,.,TRBD1,TRBJ1-1
TGCGCCAGCAGCCAAGATCTGGGGGTCCTGCCCCAGCATTTT,CASSQDLGVLPQHF,TRBV4-1,.,.,TRBJ1-5
TGTGCCAGCAGGCAGGGAGGCCGTCGGCAGTACTTC,CASRQGGRRQYF,TRBV2,few,.,TRBJ2-4
TGTGCCAGCAGCGGGTTAGGACACATCTCTGGAAACACCATATATTTT,CASSGLGHISGNTIYF,TRBV5-5,.,.,TRBJ1-3
TGTGCCAGCAGCTTGGCGGGGGGGCCGGGCTACGAGCAGTACTTC,CASSLAGGPGYEQYF,TRBV5-5,few,TRBD2,TRBJ2-7
TGTGTCAGCAGCTTAGGACTAATTAAAGAGACCCAGTACTTC,CVSSLGLIKETQYF,TRBV7-9,few,.,TRBJ2-5
TGTGCCAGCAGCCCCGTACTAGACTACAATGAGCAGTTCTTC,CASSPVLDYNEQFF,TRBV11-2,few,.,TRBJ2-1
TGTGCCAGCAGCGTAGAGGGTACAAGCGCCCCGGGCTACGAGCAGTACTTC,CASSVEGTSAPGYEQYF,TRBV9,few,.,TRBJ2-7